The clone carrying this T cell receptor (beta chain) occurred a few times. This sample stems from a study of blood T cell repertoires in COVID-19. Germline values: CDR1 MNHEY, CDR2 SVGAGI. The germline V and J ends were trimmed by 9 bases and 8 bases, with 17 bases remaining between them. The CDR3 contains 14 residues. TCRdb's table, derived via immunoSEQ multiplex PCR, lists solely in-frame clones and lacks some. The sample has about 58,000 clones, over 75% seen once. What was sequenced was peripheral blood. The V call is TRBV6-5, the J call TRBJ1-6; perhaps TRBD1 as D (5 bases). The receptor was isolated from a man aged 40-55 years with active COVID-19. The CDR3, as DNA: TGTGCCAGTGGAAGGGGCTTCGATCATTCACCCCTCCACTTT. It translates to CASGRGFDHSPLHF.